These 23 T cell receptor beta chains were sequenced from one sample in a study of PD-L1 blockade in urothelial cancer. Using immunoSEQ multiplex PCR, the repertoire was profiled, and TCRdb retains in-frame clones only, with some absent. Of under 40,000 clones in the sample, approximately 92% are singletons; the top ten hold around 8.3%. The input for sequencing was PBMCs, taken around atezolizumab (anti-PD-L1) treatment. The receptors come from a man in his 70s with urothelial cancer.

This chain uses TRBV27 with TRBJ1-2; 7 bases align to TRBD1. J gave up 11 bases and V 0 bases, and 9 bases lay outside the gene matches. CDR1 is MNHEY, CDR2 SMNVEV, per germline (reference sequence). The CDR3 runs 14 residues. CDR3 in DNA: TGTGCCAGCAGTTTATCGACAGGGCAAGGGTGGTACACCTTC. It is translated as CASSLSTGQGWYTF.

The V gene is TRBV19, the J gene TRBJ1-2; 7 bases map to TRBD1. V dropped 5 bases and J dropped 5; count of bases not matched to a gene: 5. Germline V gene data show CDR1 as LNHDA and CDR2 as SQIVND (reference sequence). The CDR3 loop spans 13 amino acids. The CDR3 sequence: CASSLGTVYGYTF. The DNA of the CDR3 is TGTGCCAGTAGTTTAGGGACAGTTTATGGCTACACCTTC.

CDR3 amino acids: CASSPERAAVQPGYTF. CDR3 nucleotide sequence: TGTGCCAGCAGCCCCGAGAGGGCGGCAGTCCAGCCTGGCTACACCTTC. V and J are TRBV7-8 and TRBJ1-2; D not resolved. Trimming cost V 5 bases and J 7 bases, with 23 bases left between them. This CDR3 has 16 amino acids. Germline CDR1 reads SGHVS; CDR2 reads FQNEAQ.

This clone has just one count. V usage is TRBV5-1 and J usage is TRBJ2-4, with 7 bases fitting TRBD2. Unmatched junction bases numbered 5, after V lost 4 bases and J lost 4 bases. CDR1 SGHRS and CDR2 YFSETQ come from the germline V gene. The CDR3 runs to 14 residues. In nucleotides, the CDR3 is TGCGCCAGCAGCGTACCGGGACTAAAAAACATTCAGTACTTC. Amino acid sequence: CASSVPGLKNIQYF.

The count of this clone is one. The V gene is TRBV13, the J gene TRBJ2-5; D may be TRBD1 (6 bases). Trimming stripped 3 bases from V and 4 bases from J, with 12 bases between. CDR3 length: 14 residues. Germline lookup yields CDR1 PRHDT and CDR2 FYEKMQ (reference sequence). The CDR3 nucleotides are TGTGCCAGCAGCTTTGCAGGGGTTGTAGAGACCCAGTACTTC. Amino acid sequence: CASSFAGVVETQYF.

The chain uses TRBV5-1 and TRBJ2-7; TRBD2 aligns across 16 bases. V was clipped by 4 bases and J by 3 bases; unmatched bases: 10. The V gene's germline CDR1 is SGHRS and CDR2 YFSETQ. The CDR3 length is 18 residues. CDR3 sequence reads: CASSLGTSGRAAVYEQYF. The CDR3 coding sequence is TGCGCCAGCAGCCTCGGGACTAGCGGGAGGGCCGCCGTCTACGAGCAGTACTTC.

This clone appeared a few times. V is TRBV10-3 and J is TRBJ2-1; 8 positions match TRBD2. Germline lookup yields CDR1 ENHRY and CDR2 SYGVKD. CDR3 size: 17 residues. J gave up 1 base and V 11 bases, and 16 bases lay outside the gene matches. In nucleotides, the CDR3 is TGTGCCGTCTCGGCTGGCTTAGCGGGGCGGTCCTACAATGAGCAGTTCTTC. This encodes CAVSAGLAGRSYNEQFF.

This clone was seen just once. This chain connects TRBV28 to TRBJ2-2; 9 nucleotides line up with TRBD2. V lost 3 bases, J lost 5 bases, and 13 bases stayed unmatched. Germline V gene data show CDR1 as MDHEN and CDR2 as SYDVKM. The CDR3 length is 18 residues. Here the CDR3 reads CASSFFSSGISRTGELFF. Here the CDR3 DNA reads TGTGCCAGCAGTTTTTTTTCTAGCGGGATAAGTCGGACCGGGGAGCTGTTTTTT.

The V call is TRBV27, the J call TRBJ2-4, with 7 nucleotides matching TRBD2. There are 15 residues in the CDR3. Per the germline V gene, CDR1 is MNHEY and CDR2 is SMNVEV (reference sequence). The junction had 7 bases not matched to a gene; V was cut back by 7 bases and J by 1 base. In DNA form, the CDR3 reads TGTGCCAGCACCACAAGGCGGGGGGCCAAAAACATTCAGTACTTC. It translates to CASTTRRGAKNIQYF.

In nucleotides, the CDR3 is TGTGCCAGCAGCGTAGTGGGGGGGGACCTCTCCGAGCAGTACTTC. Translating it yields CASSVVGGDLSEQYF. The chain employs TRBV9 and TRBJ2-7; 7 positions agree with TRBD2. V trimming: 0 bases; J trimming: 6 bases; junction bases outside the gene matches: 9. The CDR3 runs to 15 residues. Germline V gene sequence: CDR1 SGDLS, CDR2 YYNGEE.

The chain uses TRBV5-1 and TRBJ2-3; no definite D call. This CDR3 has 14 residues. Trimming took 0 bases from V and 4 from J, leaving 9 bases between them. Germline assignment: CDR1 SGHRS and CDR2 YFSETQ. For the CDR3, the DNA is TGCGCCAGCAGCTTGGACGCCTTAGCAGATACGCAGTATTTT. It specifies CASSLDALADTQYF.

The table lists this clone with a few counts. The chain uses TRBV19 and TRBJ2-2; D is undetermined. V lost 5 bases and J 8 bases, leaving 3 bases between the germline ends. Germline CDR1 LNHDA, CDR2 SQIVND (reference sequence). The CDR3 contains 10 residues. In DNA, the CDR3 is TGTGCCAGTAGTTCGGGGGAGCTGTTTTTT. Translating gives CASSSGELFF.

V and J are TRBV6-1 and TRBJ1-5; no definite D call. V was pared by 7 bases and J by 5 bases, with 12 bases between. The CDR3 runs to 13 residues. Germline lookup yields CDR1 MNHNS and CDR2 SASEGT. The CDR3 DNA reads as TGTGCCAGCAAGGAGGGAACCGATCAGCCCCAGCATTTT. Protein: CASKEGTDQPQHF.

The gene calls are TRBV10-3 and TRBJ1-2; 9 positions agree with TRBD1. In germline, CDR1 is ENHRY, CDR2 SYGVKD. The CDR3 is made up of 15 amino acids. The J segment lost 4 bases and the V segment lost 3 bases, leaving 6 bases of the junction unmatched. The chain's CDR3 is CAISDNTGQGYGYTF. The CDR3 bases are TGTGCCATCAGTGATAATACGGGACAGGGCTATGGCTACACCTTC.

The chain carries TRBV7-8 and TRBJ2-1, with 9 bases fitting TRBD2. The CDR3 spans 16 residues. The V segment lost 0 bases and the J segment 7 bases; nucleotides outside the gene matches: 7. Germline CDR1 reads SGHVS; CDR2 reads FQNEAQ. The CDR3 DNA reads as TGTGCCAGCAGCTTAGCGGTAGCGGGAGTCGAGAATGAGCAGTTCTTC. Encoded protein: CASSLAVAGVENEQFF.

The chain links TRBV7-8 to TRBJ2-7, with D possibly TRBD2 on 5 matching bases. Germline V gene lookup returns CDR1 SGHVS and CDR2 FQNEAQ. The CDR3 extends over 14 amino acids. V lost 1 base to trimming and J lost 2 bases, with 9 bases between them. The DNA of the CDR3 is TGTGCCAGCAGCTTAGGAGGGATACCCTACGAGCAGTACTTC. Amino acids: CASSLGGIPYEQYF.

The rearrangement links TRBV5-5 to TRBJ2-1; TRBD1 matches at 11 bases. This CDR3 comprises 15 residues. The trim removed 3 bases at V and 4 bases at J, leaving 3 bases unmatched. Germline V gene data show CDR1 as SGHKS and CDR2 as YYEKEE (reference sequence). The CDR3 spells CASSSGQGVYNEQFF. CDR3 nucleotides: TGTGCCAGCAGCTCGGGACAGGGGGTTTACAATGAGCAGTTCTTC.

This clone has only a few counts. V gene TRBV27 combines with J gene TRBJ1-5; weak D call: TRBD1 (5 bases). This CDR3 is built from 14 residues. CDR1 is MNHEY and CDR2 is SMNVEV in the germline V gene (reference sequence). Trimming stripped 5 bases from V and 6 bases from J, with 14 bases between. The CDR3 nucleotides are TGTGCCAGCAGTCCCAGGGATTTCGGTCAGCCCCAGCATTTT. The encoded protein is CASSPRDFGQPQHF.

This clone was found once. This chain's CDR3 is CASSSPSGERVTQYF. The CDR3 region has the DNA TGTGCCAGCAGCTCACCCAGCGGAGAAAGGGTGACCCAGTACTTC. The V and J genes are TRBV7-9 and TRBJ2-5; D possibly corresponds to TRBD2 (5 bases). The CDR3 is 15 residues long. The V gene's germline CDR1 is SEHNR and CDR2 FQNEAQ (reference sequence). V was shortened by 4 bases and J by 7 bases, with 19 bases between the two germline ends.

V is TRBV19 and J is TRBJ1-1; weak D call: TRBD1 (5 bases). This CDR3 comprises 15 residues. Between the trimmed V and J ends, which lost 5 bases and 0 bases, there was a span of 13 bases. Germline-derived CDR1 and CDR2 are LNHDA and SQIVND (reference sequence). The CDR3 spells CASSARQILNTEAFF. The CDR3 DNA is TGTGCCAGTAGTGCCCGACAGATCCTGAACACTGAAGCTTTCTTT.

J is TRBJ2-5 and V is TRBV5-4, with D possibly matching TRBD1 (6 bases). Deletions cut 2 bases from V and 1 base from J, with 15 bases between. Per the germline V gene, CDR1 is SGHNT and CDR2 is YYREEE (reference sequence). The CDR3 contains 16 residues. The DNA of the CDR3 is TGTGCCAGCAGCTTATACCTACAGGGCCTCCAAGAGACCCAGTACTTC. Its translation is CASSLYLQGLQETQYF.

The chain links TRBV10-3 to TRBJ2-7; 11 bases align to TRBD1. The CDR3 is made up of 14 amino acids. Germline-derived CDR1 and CDR2 are ENHRY and SYGVKD. With V trimmed by 6 bases and J by 7 bases, 8 bases remained unmatched. The CDR3 sequence: CAIRQGQGEGEQYF. For the CDR3, the DNA is TGTGCCATCAGGCAGGGACAGGGGGAGGGGGAGCAGTACTTC.

CDR3 coding DNA: TGCAGCGTTGGCAGGCGCCGGGAGACCCAGTACTTC. Amino acid sequence: CSVGRRRETQYF. V gene TRBV29-1 combines with J gene TRBJ2-5; D remains ambiguous. The CDR3 covers 12 residues. Germline loops: CDR1 SQVTM, CDR2 ANQGSEA. V was shortened by 4 bases and J by 5 bases, with 11 bases between the two germline ends. Together with reference TRBV29-1 and TRBJ2-5, the CDR3 gives the full variable domain: SAVISQKPSRDICQRGTSLTIQCQVDSQVTMMFWYRQQPGQSLTLIATANQGSEATYESGFVIDKFPISRPNLTFSTLTVSNMSPEDSSIYLCSVGRRRETQYFGPGTRLLVL.